The 21 T cell receptor beta chains below come from one sample, sequenced in a study of T-cell memory formation after mild COVID-19. A single record per CDR3 protein comes from TCRdb applying MiXCR to the 5' RACE reads. The sample records 250,000 to 300,000 distinct CDR3 sequences, roughly 16% being singletons. The sequenced sample consisted of PBMCs or a T cell subset sorted from them (not recorded which). The receptors were gathered from a man aged 18 to 29 who had mild COVID-19 (a few samples of this study predate the infection). Cell type and time point are not known.

Here the CDR3 reads CASSPRLGHGEQYV. The CDR3 region has the DNA TGTGCCAGCAGCCCGCGTTTAGGTCATGGCGAGCAGTACGTC. The chain has TRBV3-1 and TRBJ2-7, with D uncertain. The germline CDR1 and CDR2 sequences are LGHDT and YNNKEL (reference sequence). CDR3 size: 14 residues. V gave up 4 bases and J gave up 6 bases, with 16 bases separating them.

The rearrangement links TRBV20-1 to TRBJ1-2, with D maybe TRBD1 (5 bases). Germline CDR1 DFQATT, CDR2 SNEGSKA (reference sequence). Between the trimmed V and J ends, which lost 0 bases and 5 bases, there was a span of 16 bases. This CDR3 has 15 amino acids. In DNA, the CDR3 is TGCAGTGCTAGAGATCTACATACCGACAGATATGGCTACACCTTC. This encodes CSARDLHTDRYGYTF.

The chain has TRBV18 and TRBJ1-3; D not resolved. Germline V gives CDR1 KGHSH, CDR2 LQKENI. Trimming took off 3 bases at V and 0 bases at J, with 9 bases between the two ends. The CDR3 is 15 amino acids. Here the CDR3 reads CASSPNLDSGNTIYF. As DNA, the CDR3 is TGTGCCAGCTCACCCAACCTTGACTCTGGAAACACCATATATTTT.

The table lists this clonotype with many counts. V gene TRBV5-1 combines with J gene TRBJ2-7, with D unclear. The CDR3 covers 14 residues. CDR1 SGHRS and CDR2 YFSETQ come from the germline V gene. The V and J ends lost 0 bases and 0 bases respectively, with 7 bases between them. The CDR3, as DNA: TGCGCCAGCAGCTTGGATCCGAGCTCCTACGAGCAGTACGTC. Its translation is CASSLDPSSYEQYV.

The chain carries TRBV6-5 and TRBJ1-1; no clear D. CDR1 is MNHEY and CDR2 is SVGAGI in the germline V gene. CDR3 length: 13 amino acids. V was trimmed by 0 bases and J by 0 bases, leaving 2 bases between them. The CDR3 nucleotides are TGTGCCAGCAGTTACTCGCTGAACACTGAAGCTTTCTTT. Translated: CASSYSLNTEAFF.

The chain has TRBV4-3 and TRBJ1-1, with a tentative D call TRBD1 (5 bases). CDR3 length: 15 amino acids. V was cut by 3 bases and J by 8 bases, with 19 bases left in between. The germline gives CDR1 LGHNA, CDR2 YSLEER. Written as DNA, the CDR3 is TGCGCCAGCAGCCAGGCCGGGCCCAGAGGGACCGAAGCTTTCTTT. Translation gives CASSQAGPRGTEAFF.

This clonotype was counted only a few times. The rearrangement uses TRBV5-1 and TRBJ2-3; possibly TRBD1 for D (5 bases). Trimming left V 4 bases short and J 0 bases short, with 9 bases between. Germline-derived CDR1 and CDR2 are SGHRS and YFSETQ. CDR3 length: 14 amino acids. The CDR3 DNA sequence: TGCGCCAGCAGCAAAGGGGATAGCACAGATACGCAGTATTTT. Amino acids: CASSKGDSTDTQYF.

The V gene is TRBV29-1, the J gene TRBJ2-4; no reliable D call. This CDR3 is 13 amino acids long. The germline CDR1 and CDR2 sequences are SQVTM and ANQGSEA. V lost 7 bases and J lost 5, with 15 bases in between. CDR3 sequence reads: CSAQPPGQNIQYF. The CDR3 DNA sequence: TGCAGCGCTCAACCCCCGGGCCAAAACATTCAGTACTTC.

The chain recombines TRBV5-5 with TRBJ1-2; the match to TRBD1 covers 7 bases. Germline lookup yields CDR1 SGHKS and CDR2 YYEKEE (reference sequence). V lost 5 bases and J lost 5; bases outside the gene matches: 12. The CDR3 spans 15 residues. The DNA of the CDR3 is TGTGCCAGCAGATCCGGGACAGCCTCGCGGTATGGCTACACCTTC. Its protein is CASRSGTASRYGYTF.

The chain combines TRBV5-6 with TRBJ2-1, with D perhaps TRBD2 (7 bases). V gave up 0 bases and J gave up 8 bases, with 15 bases separating them. Germline CDR1 and CDR2: SGHDT and YYEEEE. The CDR3 sequence is 15 residues long. The CDR3 is CASSLADAGADEQFF. The CDR3 coding sequence is TGTGCCAGCAGCTTGGCGGATGCGGGGGCCGATGAGCAGTTCTTC.

The chain joins TRBV2 to TRBJ1-5; 9 bases line up with TRBD1. The CDR3 length is 20 residues. With V trimmed by 5 bases and J by 6 bases, 23 bases remained unmatched. The germline CDR1 and CDR2 sequences are SNHLY and FYNNEI. Here the CDR3 reads CASSQFPGQGVLVAAQPQHF. The CDR3 DNA sequence: TGTGCCAGCAGTCAATTTCCGGGACAGGGTGTCTTAGTCGCGGCTCAGCCCCAGCATTTT.

As DNA, the CDR3 is TGTGCCAGCAGTGAGCGCAGGAACACAGATACGCAGTATTTT. Its protein product is CASSERRNTDTQYF. The chain recombines TRBV2 with TRBJ2-3; the D is unclear. The germline V and J ends were trimmed by 3 bases and 2 bases, with 9 bases remaining between them. Germline CDR1 reads SNHLY; CDR2 reads FYNNEI. The CDR3 spans 14 residues.

The chain recombines TRBV7-9 with TRBJ2-2; weak D call: TRBD1 (7 bases). Trimming removed 6 bases from V and 4 bases from J, with 12 bases in between. Germline CDR1 is SEHNR and CDR2 is FQNEAQ (reference sequence). The CDR3 covers 14 residues. The CDR3 reads CASRQGGFTGELFF. The CDR3 DNA reads TGTGCCAGCAGGCAGGGGGGTTTCACCGGGGAGCTGTTTTTT. Full variable domain (rest looked up from reference TRBV7-9 and TRBJ2-2): DTGVSQNPRHKITKRGQNVTFRCDPISEHNRLYWYRQTLGQGPEFLTYFQNEAQLEKSRLLSDRFSAERPKGSFSTLEIQRTEQGDSAMYLCASRQGGFTGELFFGEGSRLTVL.

Ten or more counts support this clonotype. The chain's CDR3 is CAISAEGNIQYF. The CDR3 nucleotides are TGTGCCATCAGTGCTGAGGGAAACATTCAGTACTTC. The chain links TRBV10-3 to TRBJ2-4; TRBD2 might be the D (5 bases). The V end was cut by 4 bases, the J end by 6 bases, with 7 bases between. Germline CDR1 is ENHRY and CDR2 is SYGVKD. There are 12 residues in the CDR3.

The table lists this clonotype with a few counts. The chain has TRBV7-6 and TRBJ1-1, with D unresolved. The germline gives CDR1 SGHVS, CDR2 FNYEAQ. Between the trimmed V and J ends, which lost 8 bases and 0 bases, there was a span of 22 bases. The CDR3 is 17 amino acids. DNA for the CDR3: TGTGCCAGCTCCCTCAGAGGCGGGGAGGTAATGAACACTGAAGCTTTCTTT. This sequence encodes CASSLRGGEVMNTEAFF.

This clonotype was observed once. This rearrangement joins TRBV7-9 to TRBJ2-7; no clear D gene. Germline V gene sequence: CDR1 SEHNR, CDR2 FQNEAQ (reference sequence). There are 16 residues in the CDR3. Trimming pared 5 bases from V and 7 bases from J, leaving 24 bases between. CDR3 in amino acids: CASSTTKGRSSDEQYF. The CDR3 nucleotides read TGTGCCAGCAGCACGACGAAAGGAAGGTCCTCTGATGAGCAGTACTTC.

This clonotype turned up a few times. V is TRBV2 and J is TRBJ2-3; 7 bases line up with TRBD2. The V segment lost 10 bases and the J segment 3 bases; nucleotides outside the gene matches: 4. Looked up from germline, CDR1 is SNHLY and CDR2 is FYNNEI. The CDR3 has 12 residues. The CDR3 DNA is TGTGCCACCTTCGGGGGGACAGATACGCAGTATTTT. Translated: CATFGGTDTQYF.

V gene TRBV4-1 combines with J gene TRBJ1-2, with a tentative D call TRBD1 (5 bases). The ends were cut back, 1 base at V and 7 bases at J, with 22 bases in the middle. Per the germline V gene, CDR1 is MGHRA and CDR2 is YSYEKL. The CDR3 has 17 residues. CDR3 in amino acids: CASSQGPGGGSFGGYTF. CDR3 in DNA: TGCGCCAGCAGCCAAGGCCCCGGGGGGGGATCTTTCGGTGGCTACACCTTC.

In its sample, this clonotype was seen a few times. The V and J genes are TRBV7-9 and TRBJ2-3; 7 nucleotides line up with TRBD1. The CDR3 has 15 residues. Looked up from germline, CDR1 is SEHNR and CDR2 is FQNEAQ (reference sequence). After removal of 3 bases from V and 4 bases from J, the junction contained 7 bases not matched to a gene. The CDR3 nucleotides are TGTGCCAGCAGCTTCACCGGGACAGTTGCAGATACGCAGTATTTT. It codes for CASSFTGTVADTQYF. The whole variable domain, remainder taken from reference TRBV7-9 and TRBJ2-3, is DTGVSQNPRHKITKRGQNVTFRCDPISEHNRLYWYRQTLGQGPEFLTYFQNEAQLEKSRLLSDRFSAERPKGSFSTLEIQRTEQGDSAMYLCASSFTGTVADTQYFGPGTRLTVL.

This chain links TRBV12-3 or TRBV12-4 with TRBJ1-1; D not certain. The CDR3 contains 14 residues. V lost 2 bases and J 0 bases, leaving 7 bases between the germline ends. CDR3 region: CASSLYGLNTEAFF. The CDR3 nucleotides are TGTGCCAGCAGTTTATACGGCTTGAACACTGAAGCTTTCTTT.

DNA for the CDR3: TGTGCCAGCAGTTTTCTGGCAGGGACCCAGCATTTT. Protein: CASSFLAGTQHF. The chain has TRBV12-3 or TRBV12-4 and TRBJ1-5; D might be TRBD1 (5 bases). V shed 3 bases and J shed 11 bases, with 11 bases lying between them. There are 12 residues in the CDR3.